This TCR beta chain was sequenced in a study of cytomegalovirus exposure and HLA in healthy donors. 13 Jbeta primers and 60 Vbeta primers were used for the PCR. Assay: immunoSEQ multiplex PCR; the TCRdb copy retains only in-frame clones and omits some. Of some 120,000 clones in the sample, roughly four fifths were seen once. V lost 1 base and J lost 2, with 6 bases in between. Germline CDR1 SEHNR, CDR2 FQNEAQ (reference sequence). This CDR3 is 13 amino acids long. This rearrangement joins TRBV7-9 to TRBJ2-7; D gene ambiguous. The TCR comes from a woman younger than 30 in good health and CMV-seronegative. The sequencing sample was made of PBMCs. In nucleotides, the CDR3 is TGTGCCAGCAGCTTAGGGTACACCTACGAGCAGTACTTC. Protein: CASSLGYTYEQYF.